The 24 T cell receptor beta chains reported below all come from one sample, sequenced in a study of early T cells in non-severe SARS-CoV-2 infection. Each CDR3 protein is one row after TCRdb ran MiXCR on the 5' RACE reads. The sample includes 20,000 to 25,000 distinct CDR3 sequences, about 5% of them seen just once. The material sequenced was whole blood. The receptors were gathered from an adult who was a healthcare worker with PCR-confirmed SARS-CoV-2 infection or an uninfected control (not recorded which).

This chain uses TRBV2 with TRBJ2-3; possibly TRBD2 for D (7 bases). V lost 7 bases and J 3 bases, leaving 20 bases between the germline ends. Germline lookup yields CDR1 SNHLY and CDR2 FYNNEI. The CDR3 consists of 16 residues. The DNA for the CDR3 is TGTGCCAGCAAGCTGGACAGACTGGGGGGGACAGATACGCAGTATTTT. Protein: CASKLDRLGGTDTQYF.

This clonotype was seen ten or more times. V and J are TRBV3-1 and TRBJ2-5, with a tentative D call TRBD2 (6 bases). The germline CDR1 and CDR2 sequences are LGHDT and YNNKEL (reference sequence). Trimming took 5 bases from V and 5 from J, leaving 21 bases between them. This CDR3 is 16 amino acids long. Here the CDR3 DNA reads TGTGCCAGCAGCGCTTCCGGGACTGAGGCCCGGGAGACCCAGTACTTC. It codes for CASSASGTEARETQYF.

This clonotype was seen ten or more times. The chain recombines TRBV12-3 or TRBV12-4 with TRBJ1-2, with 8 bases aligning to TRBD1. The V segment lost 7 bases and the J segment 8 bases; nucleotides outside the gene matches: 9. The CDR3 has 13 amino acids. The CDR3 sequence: CASNQQGVGGYTF. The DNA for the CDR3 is TGTGCCAGCAACCAACAGGGGGTAGGAGGCTACACCTTC.

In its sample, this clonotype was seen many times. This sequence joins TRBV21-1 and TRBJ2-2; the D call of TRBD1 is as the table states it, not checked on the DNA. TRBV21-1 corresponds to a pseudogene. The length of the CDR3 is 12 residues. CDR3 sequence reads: CASSMGAGELFF. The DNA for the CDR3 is TGTGCCAGCAGCATGGGGGCCGGGGAGCTGTTTTTT.

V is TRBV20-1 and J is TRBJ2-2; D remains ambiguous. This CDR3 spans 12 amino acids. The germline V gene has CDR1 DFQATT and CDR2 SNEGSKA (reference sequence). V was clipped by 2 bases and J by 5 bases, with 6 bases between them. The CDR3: CSARWPTGELFF. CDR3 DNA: TGCAGTGCTAGATGGCCTACCGGGGAGCTGTTTTTT.

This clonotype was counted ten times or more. The CDR3 DNA follows: TGCAGTGCTGGACCTATAGCGGGGACGGCGGTAGAGACCCAGTACTTC. Its protein product is CSAGPIAGTAVETQYF. This chain joins TRBV20-1 and TRBJ2-5, with 8 nucleotides matching TRBD2. In germline, CDR1 is DFQATT, CDR2 SNEGSKA (reference sequence). Trimming removed 5 bases from V and 4 bases from J; junction bases left unmatched: 15. The CDR3 sequence is 16 residues long.

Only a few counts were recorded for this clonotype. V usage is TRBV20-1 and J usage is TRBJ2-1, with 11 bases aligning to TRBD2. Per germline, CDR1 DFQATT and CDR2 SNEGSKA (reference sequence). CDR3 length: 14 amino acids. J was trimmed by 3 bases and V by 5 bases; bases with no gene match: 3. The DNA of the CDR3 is TGCAGTGCTTCCGGGACTAGCGGCTACAATGAGCAGTTCTTC. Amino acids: CSASGTSGYNEQFF.

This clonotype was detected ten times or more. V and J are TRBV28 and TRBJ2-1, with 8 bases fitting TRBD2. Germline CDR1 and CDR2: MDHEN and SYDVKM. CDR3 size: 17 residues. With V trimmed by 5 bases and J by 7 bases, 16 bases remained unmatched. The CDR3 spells CASSEEVSKRGRNEQFF. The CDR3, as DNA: TGTGCCAGCAGTGAAGAAGTCAGTAAGCGGGGGAGGAATGAGCAGTTCTTC.

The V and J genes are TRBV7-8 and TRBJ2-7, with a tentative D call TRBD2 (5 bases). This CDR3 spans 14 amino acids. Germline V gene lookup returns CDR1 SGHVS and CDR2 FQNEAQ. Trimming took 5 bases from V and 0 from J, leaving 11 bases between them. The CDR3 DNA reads TGTGCCAGCAGCCTAGTAAGCGGCTCCTACGAGCAGTACTTC. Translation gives CASSLVSGSYEQYF.

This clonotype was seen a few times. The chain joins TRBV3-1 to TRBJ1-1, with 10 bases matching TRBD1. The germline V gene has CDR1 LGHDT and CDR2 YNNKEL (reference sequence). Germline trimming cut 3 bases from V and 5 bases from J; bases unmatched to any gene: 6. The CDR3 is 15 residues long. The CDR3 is CASSHHGQGVTEAFF. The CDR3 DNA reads TGTGCCAGCAGCCACCACGGACAGGGGGTTACTGAAGCTTTCTTT.

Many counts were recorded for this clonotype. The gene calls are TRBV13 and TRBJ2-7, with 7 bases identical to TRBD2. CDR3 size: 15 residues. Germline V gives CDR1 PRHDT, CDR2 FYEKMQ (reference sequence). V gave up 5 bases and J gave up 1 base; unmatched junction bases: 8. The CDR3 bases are TGTGCCAGCAGCACCGGGGGGTCGACTTCCTACGAGCAGTACTTC. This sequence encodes CASSTGGSTSYEQYF. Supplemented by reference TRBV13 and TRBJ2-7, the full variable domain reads AAGVIQSPRHLIKEKRETATLKCYPIPRHDTVYWYQQGPGQDPQFLISFYEKMQSDKGSIPDRFSAQQFSDYHSELNMSSLELGDSALYFCASSTGGSTSYEQYFGPGTRLTVT.

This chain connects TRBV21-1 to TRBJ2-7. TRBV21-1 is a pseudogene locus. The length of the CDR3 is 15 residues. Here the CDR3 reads CASSLRHAVGYEQYF. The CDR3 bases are TGTGCCAGCAGCCTTCGACACGCTGTGGGCTACGAGCAGTACTTC.

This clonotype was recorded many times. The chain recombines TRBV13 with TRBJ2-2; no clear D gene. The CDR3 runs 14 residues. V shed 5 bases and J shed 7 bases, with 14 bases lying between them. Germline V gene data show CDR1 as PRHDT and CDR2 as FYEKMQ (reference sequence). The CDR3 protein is CASSAIEGYGELFF. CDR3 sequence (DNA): TGTGCCAGCAGCGCTATCGAAGGGTACGGGGAGCTGTTTTTT.

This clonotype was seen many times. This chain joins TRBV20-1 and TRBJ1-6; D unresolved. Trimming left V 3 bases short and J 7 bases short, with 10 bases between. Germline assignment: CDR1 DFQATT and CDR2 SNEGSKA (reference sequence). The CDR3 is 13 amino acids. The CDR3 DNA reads TGCAGTGCTAGGACGACGGGCAATTCACCCCTCCACTTT. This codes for CSARTTGNSPLHF.

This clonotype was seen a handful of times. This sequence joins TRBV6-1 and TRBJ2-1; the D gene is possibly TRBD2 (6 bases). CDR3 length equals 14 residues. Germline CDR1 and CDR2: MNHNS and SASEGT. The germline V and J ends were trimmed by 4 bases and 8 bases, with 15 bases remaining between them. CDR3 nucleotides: TGTGCCAGCAGTGCGAGGGACTCGAGGGATGAGCAGTTCTTC. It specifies CASSARDSRDEQFF.

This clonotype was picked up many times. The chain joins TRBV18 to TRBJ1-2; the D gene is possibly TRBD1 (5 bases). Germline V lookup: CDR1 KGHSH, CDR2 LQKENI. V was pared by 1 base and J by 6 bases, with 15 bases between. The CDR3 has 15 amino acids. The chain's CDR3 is CASSPLYRDSDGYTF. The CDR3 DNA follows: TGTGCCAGCTCACCACTTTACCGGGACTCGGATGGCTACACCTTC.

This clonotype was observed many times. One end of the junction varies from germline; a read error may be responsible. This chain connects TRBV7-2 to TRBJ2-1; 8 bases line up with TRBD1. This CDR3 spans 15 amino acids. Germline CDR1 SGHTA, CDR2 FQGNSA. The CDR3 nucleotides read TGTGCCAGCAGCTTAGTAGCAGGGGGCTACGATGAGCAGTTCTTC. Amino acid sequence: CASSLVAGGYDEQFF.

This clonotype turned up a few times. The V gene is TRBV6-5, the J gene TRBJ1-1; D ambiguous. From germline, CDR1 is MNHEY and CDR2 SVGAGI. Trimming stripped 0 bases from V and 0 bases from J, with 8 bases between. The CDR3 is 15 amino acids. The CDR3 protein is CASSYSKGMNTEAFF. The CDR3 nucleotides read TGTGCCAGCAGTTACTCGAAAGGAATGAACACTGAAGCTTTCTTT.

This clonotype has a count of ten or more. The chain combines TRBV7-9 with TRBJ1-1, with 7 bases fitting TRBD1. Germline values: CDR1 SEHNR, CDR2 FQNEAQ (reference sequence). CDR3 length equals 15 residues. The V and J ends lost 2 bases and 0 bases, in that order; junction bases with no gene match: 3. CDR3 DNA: TGTGCCAGCAGCTTACGGACAGGAATGAACACTGAAGCTTTCTTT. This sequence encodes CASSLRTGMNTEAFF.

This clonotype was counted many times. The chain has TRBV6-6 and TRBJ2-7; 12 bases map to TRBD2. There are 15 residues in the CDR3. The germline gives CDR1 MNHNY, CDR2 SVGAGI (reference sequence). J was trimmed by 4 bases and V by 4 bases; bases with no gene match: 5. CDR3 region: CASSSQTSGGYEQYF. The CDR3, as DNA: TGTGCCAGCAGTTCCCAGACTAGCGGGGGATACGAGCAGTACTTC.

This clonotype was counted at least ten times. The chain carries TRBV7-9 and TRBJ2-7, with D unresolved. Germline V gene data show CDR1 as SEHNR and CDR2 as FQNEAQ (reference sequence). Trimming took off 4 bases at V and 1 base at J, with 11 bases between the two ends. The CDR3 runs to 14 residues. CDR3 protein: CASSSLGSSYEQYF. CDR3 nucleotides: TGTGCCAGCAGCTCTCTAGGGTCTTCCTACGAGCAGTACTTC.

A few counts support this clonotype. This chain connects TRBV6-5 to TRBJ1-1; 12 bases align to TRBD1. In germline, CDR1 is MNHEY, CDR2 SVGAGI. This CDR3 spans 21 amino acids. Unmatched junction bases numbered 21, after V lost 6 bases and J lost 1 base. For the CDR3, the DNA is TGTGCCAGCAGACCAAGAGCCCGGGACAGGGGGCATGGATCGGAGAACACTGAAGCTTTCTTT. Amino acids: CASRPRARDRGHGSENTEAFF.

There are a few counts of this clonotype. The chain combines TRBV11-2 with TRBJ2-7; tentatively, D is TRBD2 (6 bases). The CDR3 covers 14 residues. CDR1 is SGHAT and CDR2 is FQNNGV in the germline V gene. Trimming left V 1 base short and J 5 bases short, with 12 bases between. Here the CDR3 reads CASSLVTREDEQYF. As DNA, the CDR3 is TGTGCCAGCAGCTTAGTGACCAGGGAGGACGAGCAGTACTTC. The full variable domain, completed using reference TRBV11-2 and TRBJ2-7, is EAGVAQSPRYKIIEKRQSVAFWCNPISGHATLYWYQQILGQGPKLLIQFQNNGVVDDSQLPKDRFSAERLKGVDSTLKIQPAKLEDSAVYLCASSLVTREDEQYFGPGTRLTVT.

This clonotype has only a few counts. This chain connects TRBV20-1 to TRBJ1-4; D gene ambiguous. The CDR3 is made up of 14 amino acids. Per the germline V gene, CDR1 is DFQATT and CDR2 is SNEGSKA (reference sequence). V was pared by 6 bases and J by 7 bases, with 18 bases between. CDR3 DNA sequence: TGCAGTGCACCCGATCAGGAAGAAGGTGAAAAACTGTTTTTT. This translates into CSAPDQEEGEKLFF.